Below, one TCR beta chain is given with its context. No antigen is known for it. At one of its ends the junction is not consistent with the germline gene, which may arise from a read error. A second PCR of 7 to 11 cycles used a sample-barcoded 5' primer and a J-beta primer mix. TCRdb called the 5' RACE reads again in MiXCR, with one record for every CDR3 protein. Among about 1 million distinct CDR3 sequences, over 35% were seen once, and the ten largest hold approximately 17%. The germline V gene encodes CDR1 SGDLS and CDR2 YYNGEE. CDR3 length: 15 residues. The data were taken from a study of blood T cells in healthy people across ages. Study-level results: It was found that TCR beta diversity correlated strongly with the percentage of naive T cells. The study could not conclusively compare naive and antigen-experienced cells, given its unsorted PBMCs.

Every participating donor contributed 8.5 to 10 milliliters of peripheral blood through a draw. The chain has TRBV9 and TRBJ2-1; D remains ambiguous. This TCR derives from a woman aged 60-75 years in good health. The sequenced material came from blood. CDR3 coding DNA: TGTGCCAGCAGCGTAGCGGCAAGCTCCCACAATGAGCAGTTCTTC. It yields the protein CASSVAASSHNEQFF. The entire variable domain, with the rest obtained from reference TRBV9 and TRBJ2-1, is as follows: DSGVTQTPKHLITATGQRVTLRCSPRSGDLSVYWYQQSLDQGLQFLIQYYNGEERAKGNILERFSAQQFPDLHSELNLSSLELGDSALYFCASSVAASSHNEQFFGPGTRLTVL.